This T cell receptor (beta chain) was recorded in a study of blood T cells in healthy people across ages. Study-level results: Naive and antigen-experienced cells were not separated, limiting conclusive comparison.

A sample-barcoded 5' primer and a J-beta primer mix were used in a second PCR of roughly 7 to 11 cycles. TCRdb analysed the 5' RACE reads with MiXCR anew, one entry per CDR3 protein. This table holds approximately 780,000 distinct CDR3 sequences, 20% to 30% found once. This clonotype has only a few counts. Its antigen is currently unknown. The donors, healthy Caucasians from Russia, were aged about 6 to 100. Germline values: CDR1 SEHNR, CDR2 FQNEAQ (reference sequence). The CDR3 runs 15 residues. J was trimmed by 1 base and V by 5 bases; bases with no gene match: 6. These same records also appear under a second study, on T cells of mothers and their children. That investigation notes: The study obtained over 8.5 million TCR beta CDR3 reads per mother and 3 million to 3.5 million per child. Slightly higher, non-significant overlap characterized related mother-child pairs relative to unrelated pairs.

Specimen: blood. The origin of this receptor is a boy aged 5-17 years in good health. The chain has TRBV7-9 and TRBJ2-3, with TRBD1 identical over 7 bases. Here the CDR3 reads CASSPVGQGTDTQYF. Here the CDR3 DNA reads TGTGCCAGCAGCCCCGTCGGACAGGGCACAGATACGCAGTATTTT.